This TCR beta chain originates from a study of shared clonotypes between healthy human individuals. Generated by immunoSEQ multiplex PCR, the TCRdb table keeps only in-frame clones and is missing some. Here the sample spans about 800,000 clones, about 96% being singletons. Positively selected for CCR7, the CD45RO-negative cells used as naive CD8 cells excluded terminally differentiated effector memory CD45RA+ cells. Trimming removed 4 bases from V and 4 bases from J, with 13 bases in between. The germline V gene encodes CDR1 KGHSY and CDR2 FQNENV. The CDR3 has 14 amino acids. The TCR was taken from a man in his thirties or forties in good health. The sample taken for sequencing was naive CD8+ T cells sorted from blood. This chain connects TRBV16 to TRBJ2-5, with D unresolved. Written as DNA, the CDR3 is TGTGCCAGCAGCCTGGAACCTCGAGGAGAGACCCAGTACTTC. It encodes CASSLEPRGETQYF.